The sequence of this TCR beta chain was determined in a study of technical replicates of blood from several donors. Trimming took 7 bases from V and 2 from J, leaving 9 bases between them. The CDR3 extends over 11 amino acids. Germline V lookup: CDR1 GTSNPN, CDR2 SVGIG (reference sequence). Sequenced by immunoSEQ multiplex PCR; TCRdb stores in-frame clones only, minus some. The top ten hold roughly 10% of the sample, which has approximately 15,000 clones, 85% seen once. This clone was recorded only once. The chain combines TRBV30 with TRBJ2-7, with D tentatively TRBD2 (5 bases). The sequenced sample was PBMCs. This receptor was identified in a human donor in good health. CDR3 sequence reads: CASGKTYEQYF. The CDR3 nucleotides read TGTGCCTCGGGGAAAACCTACGAGCAGTACTTC.